Listed below are T cell receptor beta chains from one sample, sequenced in a study of blood T cells in healthy people across ages. Via MiXCR, TCRdb re-called the 5' RACE reads, giving one row per CDR3 protein. The data hold roughly 800,000 distinct CDR3 sequences, with about three fifths observed a single time. Sequencing was performed on blood. These receptors originate from a man aged 25-45 years in good health. Both conserved end residues are part of each CDR3. Each record gives: D gene, CDR3 length, V gene, J gene, clone size, CDR3 protein, CDR3 DNA. The D gene is left open where the match is weak. Where a row states a size, it is once, few, many or the class of an expanded clone; other rows omit it.

>.|13|TRBV12-3/TRBV12-4|TRBJ1-5|few
CASSFERGQPQHF
TGTGCCAGCAGTTTTGAGCGTGGTCAGCCCCAGCATTTT
>TRBD2|14|TRBV20-1|TRBJ2-1|.
CSASGEGPYNEQFF
TGCAGTGCTAGTGGGGAGGGACCCTACAATGAGCAGTTCTTC
>TRBD1|16|TRBV25-1|TRBJ2-7|.
CASSLQTGASRYEQYF
TGTGCCAGCAGTCTACAGACAGGGGCCAGCAGGTACGAGCAGTACTTC
>.|14|TRBV12-3/TRBV12-4|TRBJ2-7|.
CASTTYVSPDEQYF
TGTGCCAGCACCACCTATGTGAGCCCCGACGAGCAGTACTTC
>.|14|TRBV12-3/TRBV12-4|TRBJ1-2|.
CASSLAWPNYGYTF
TGTGCCAGCAGTTTAGCCTGGCCCAACTATGGCTACACCTTC
>TRBD1|15|TRBV27|TRBJ2-3|many
CASSLSIGNRGAQYF
TGTGCCAGCAGTTTATCCATCGGGAACAGGGGGGCGCAGTATTTT
>.|15|TRBV10-2|TRBJ2-1|.
CASSTAGTSYNEQFF
TGCGCCAGCAGCACAGCGGGTACATCCTACAATGAGCAGTTCTTC
>.|14|TRBV12-3/TRBV12-4|TRBJ2-3|.
CASTWVGERDTQYF
TGTGCCAGCACCTGGGTTGGGGAGAGAGATACGCAGTATTTT
>.|13|TRBV20-1|TRBJ2-1|.
CSARDGGLDEQFF
TGCAGTGCTAGAGATGGAGGGTTGGATGAGCAGTTCTTC
>TRBD1|14|TRBV7-2|TRBJ1-4|.
CASSGQGANEKLFF
TGTGCCAGCAGCGGACAGGGGGCGAATGAAAAACTGTTTTTT
>.|13|TRBV20-1|TRBJ2-2|.
CSVPVENTGELFF
TGCAGTGTCCCCGTGGAGAACACCGGGGAGCTGTTTTTT
>.|16|TRBV3-1|TRBJ2-2|.
CASSQLGSTGVGELFF
TGTGCCAGCAGCCAACTAGGCTCGACTGGAGTCGGGGAGCTGTTTTTT
>TRBD2|15|TRBV7-8|TRBJ2-1|.
CASGRLAGENNEQFF
TGTGCCAGCGGCCGGCTGGCGGGGGAAAACAATGAGCAGTTCTTC
>.|14|TRBV12-3/TRBV12-4|TRBJ1-5|.
CASSLGSAGKPQHF
TGTGCCAGCAGTTTAGGTTCAGCGGGGAAGCCCCAGCATTTT
>TRBD1|14|TRBV7-2|TRBJ2-7|.
CASSKNRGADEQYF
TGTGCCAGCAGCAAAAACAGGGGGGCCGACGAGCAGTACTTC
>.|15|TRBV7-2|TRBJ2-5|few
CASSLASGSRETQYF
TGTGCCAGCAGCTTAGCATCGGGGTCCAGGGAGACCCAGTACTTC
>.|14|TRBV3-1|TRBJ2-5|.
CASSQDPRAVTQYF
TGTGCCAGCAGCCAAGATCCGAGGGCGGTGACCCAGTACTTC
>TRBD1|15|TRBV29-1|TRBJ1-2|.
CSADFQDRANYGYTF
TGCAGCGCTGACTTTCAGGACAGGGCAAACTATGGCTACACCTTC
>TRBD2|16|TRBV4-1|TRBJ2-3|once
CASRPGTSGYTDTQYF
TGCGCCAGCAGGCCCGGGACTAGCGGGTACACAGATACGCAGTATTTT
>.|17|TRBV4-2|TRBJ2-5|few
CASSQDPYGGARETQYF
TGTGCCAGCAGCCAAGACCCTTATGGGGGGGCTAGAGAGACCCAGTACTTC
>TRBD1|15|TRBV18|TRBJ2-5|.
CASSTDRTPRETQYF
TGTGCCAGCTCAACGGACAGGACCCCGAGAGAGACCCAGTACTTC
>.|12|TRBV12-3/TRBV12-4|TRBJ1-1|many
CASSIRPGEAFF
TGTGCCAGCAGTATACGTCCCGGAGAAGCTTTCTTT
>TRBD2|17|TRBV7-9|TRBJ2-3|.
CASSLRGTAGPTDTQYF
TGTGCCAGCAGCTTAAGAGGTACAGCGGGGCCGACAGATACGCAGTATTTT
>TRBD1|13|TRBV7-8|TRBJ1-1|.
CASSWSQGTEAFF
TGTGCCAGCAGCTGGTCACAGGGGACTGAAGCTTTCTTT
>TRBD2|14|TRBV10-2|TRBJ2-7|few
CASNERDGRMPQYF
TGCGCCAGCAACGAGCGGGACGGAAGAATGCCCCAGTACTTC
>.|14|TRBV6-2/TRBV6-3|TRBJ2-1|.
CASSHGPSRNEQFF
TGTGCCAGCAGCCATGGACCTAGTAGGAATGAGCAGTTCTTC
>TRBD2|17|TRBV2|TRBJ2-1|.
CASRGTSGRANLNEQFF
TGTGCCAGCAGGGGGACTAGCGGGAGGGCTAATTTGAATGAGCAGTTCTTC
>.|13|TRBV7-2|TRBJ2-7|.
CASSFDRQNEQYF
TGTGCCAGCAGCTTTGACCGACAAAACGAGCAGTACTTC
>.|16|TRBV4-3|TRBJ2-7|few
CASSQDHRARLNEQYF
TGCGCCAGCAGCCAAGATCACCGGGCCCGTTTAAACGAGCAGTACTTC
>.|14|TRBV11-2|TRBJ2-3|few
CASSFTGVTDTQYF
TGTGCCAGCAGCTTTACGGGGGTCACAGATACGCAGTATTTT
>.|13|TRBV28|TRBJ2-4|.
CASGSTPKNIQYF
TGTGCCAGCGGGTCTACTCCAAAAAACATTCAGTACTTC
>.|13|TRBV7-2|TRBJ2-7|few
CASSPLWGPEQYF
TGTGCCAGCAGCCCACTCTGGGGACCCGAGCAGTACTTC
>.|12|TRBV10-3|TRBJ2-1|.
CAISEPPSREFF
TGTGCCATCAGTGAGCCGCCTAGCCGGGAGTTCTTC
>.|14|TRBV4-2|TRBJ1-1|.
CASSPRMGDTEAFF
TGTGCCAGCAGCCCAAGGATGGGGGACACTGAAGCTTTCTTT
>TRBD1|13|TRBV7-2|TRBJ1-6|.
CASSRDRSSPLHF
TGTGCCAGCAGCCGGGACAGAAGTTCACCCCTCCACTTT
>.|13|TRBV29-1|TRBJ1-5|.
CSAGHGSNQPQHF
TGCAGCGCTGGACACGGGAGCAATCAGCCCCAGCATTTT
>.|13|TRBV18|TRBJ2-7|.
CASSEEGSGEQYF
TGTGCCAGCTCAGAGGAGGGATCCGGCGAGCAGTACTTC
>TRBD1|16|TRBV4-2|TRBJ2-3|.
CASSLGDRGMVDTQYF
TGTGCCAGCAGCCTCGGGGACAGGGGGATGGTAGATACGCAGTATTTT
>TRBD1|15|TRBV7-9|TRBJ2-7|.
CASSLLPGGRDEQYF
TGTGCCAGCAGCTTACTCCCAGGGGGCAGGGACGAGCAGTACTTC
>.|15|TRBV4-3|TRBJ1-5|.
CASSQGLGFNQPQHF
TGCGCCAGCAGCCAAGGCCTAGGATTCAATCAGCCCCAGCATTTT
>TRBD2|17|TRBV4-3|TRBJ2-3|.
CASSQGLAGGVSDTQYF
TGCGCCAGCAGCCAAGGACTAGCGGGGGGCGTCTCAGATACGCAGTATTTT
>.|14|TRBV2|TRBJ1-6|.
CASLQSSYNSPLHF
TGTGCCAGCTTGCAGAGCTCCTATAATTCACCCCTCCACTTT
>.|14|TRBV2|TRBJ1-1|.
CASSEGRRWTEAFF
TGTGCCAGCAGTGAGGGGCGGCGATGGACTGAAGCTTTCTTT
>.|17|TRBV7-2|TRBJ1-5|.
CASSLRTHRGFNQPQHF
TGTGCCAGCAGCTTACGTACCCACCGGGGCTTCAATCAGCCCCAGCATTTT
>TRBD2|13|TRBV10-3|TRBJ2-1|.
CAINGGGYNEQFF
TGTGCCATCAACGGCGGGGGTTACAATGAGCAGTTCTTC
>.|12|TRBV2|TRBJ1-2|.
CTSSDRQTGYTF
TGTACCAGCAGTGACCGACAGACTGGCTACACCTTC